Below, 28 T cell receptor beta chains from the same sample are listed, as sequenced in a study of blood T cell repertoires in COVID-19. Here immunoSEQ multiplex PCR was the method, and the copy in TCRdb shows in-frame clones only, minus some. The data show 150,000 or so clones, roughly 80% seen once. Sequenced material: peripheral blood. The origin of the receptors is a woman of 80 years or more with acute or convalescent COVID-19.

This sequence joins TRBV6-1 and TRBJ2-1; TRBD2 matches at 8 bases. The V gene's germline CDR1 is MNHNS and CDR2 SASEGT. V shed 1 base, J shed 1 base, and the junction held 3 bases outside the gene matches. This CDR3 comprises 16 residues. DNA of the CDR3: TGTGCCAGCAGTGAAGAAGTAGCGGGGTCCTACAATGAGCAGTTCTTC. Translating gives CASSEEVAGSYNEQFF.

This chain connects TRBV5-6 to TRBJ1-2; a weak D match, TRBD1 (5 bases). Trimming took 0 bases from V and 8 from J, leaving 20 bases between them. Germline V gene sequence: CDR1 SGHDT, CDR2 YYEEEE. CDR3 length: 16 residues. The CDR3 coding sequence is TGTGCCAGCAGCTTGGGGGGGGATCCACCCCTCTGGGGCTACACCTTC. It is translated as CASSLGGDPPLWGYTF.

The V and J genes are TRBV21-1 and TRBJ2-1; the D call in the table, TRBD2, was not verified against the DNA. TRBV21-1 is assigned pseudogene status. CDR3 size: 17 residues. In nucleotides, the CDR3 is TGTGCCAGCAGCGAAACCTTAGCGGGGAACTCCTACAATGAGCAGTTCTTC. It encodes CASSETLAGNSYNEQFF.

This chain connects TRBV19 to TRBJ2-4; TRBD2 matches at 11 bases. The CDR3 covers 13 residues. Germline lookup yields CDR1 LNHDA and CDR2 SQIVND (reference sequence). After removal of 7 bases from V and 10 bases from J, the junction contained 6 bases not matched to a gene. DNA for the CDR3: TGTGCCAGTAAGACTAGCGGGGCCTCGATTCAGTACTTC. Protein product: CASKTSGASIQYF. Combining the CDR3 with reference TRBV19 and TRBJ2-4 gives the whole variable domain DGGITQSPKYLFRKEGQNVTLSCEQNLNHDAMYWYRQDPGQGLRLIYYSQIVNDFQKGDIAEGYSVSREKKESFPLTVTSAQKNPTAFYLCASKTSGASIQYFGAGTRLSVL.

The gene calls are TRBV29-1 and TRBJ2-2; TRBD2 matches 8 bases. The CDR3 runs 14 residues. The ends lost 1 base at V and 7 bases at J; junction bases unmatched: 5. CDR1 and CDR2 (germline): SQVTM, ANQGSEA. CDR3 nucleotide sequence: TGCAGCGTTGAAGTAGGCCTAGCGGGCGGGGAGCTGTTTTTT. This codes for CSVEVGLAGGELFF.

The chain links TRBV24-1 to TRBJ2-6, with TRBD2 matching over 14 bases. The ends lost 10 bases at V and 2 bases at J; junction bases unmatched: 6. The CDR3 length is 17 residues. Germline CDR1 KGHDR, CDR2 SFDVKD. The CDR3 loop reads CATAQTSGRAGANVLTF. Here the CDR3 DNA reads TGTGCCACAGCACAGACTAGCGGGAGGGCTGGGGCCAACGTCCTGACTTTC.

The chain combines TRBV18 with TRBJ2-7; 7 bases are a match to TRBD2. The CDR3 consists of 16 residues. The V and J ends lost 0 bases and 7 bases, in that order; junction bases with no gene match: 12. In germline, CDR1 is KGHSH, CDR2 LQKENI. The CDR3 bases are TGTGCCAGCTCACCACCTGAGGGAGGGACGAGGCGGGAGCAGTACTTC. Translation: CASSPPEGGTRREQYF.

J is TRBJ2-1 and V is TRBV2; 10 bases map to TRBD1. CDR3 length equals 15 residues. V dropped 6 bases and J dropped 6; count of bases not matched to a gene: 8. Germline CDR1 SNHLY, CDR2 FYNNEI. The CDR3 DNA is TGTGCCAGCAGCTTCGACAGGGGGCTAACCAATGAGCAGTTCTTC. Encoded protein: CASSFDRGLTNEQFF.

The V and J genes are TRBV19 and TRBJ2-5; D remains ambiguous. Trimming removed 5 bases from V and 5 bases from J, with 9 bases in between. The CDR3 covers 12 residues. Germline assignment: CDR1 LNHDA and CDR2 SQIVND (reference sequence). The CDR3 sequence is CASSSGVETQYF. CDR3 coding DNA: TGTGCCAGTAGTTCCGGAGTTGAGACCCAGTACTTC.

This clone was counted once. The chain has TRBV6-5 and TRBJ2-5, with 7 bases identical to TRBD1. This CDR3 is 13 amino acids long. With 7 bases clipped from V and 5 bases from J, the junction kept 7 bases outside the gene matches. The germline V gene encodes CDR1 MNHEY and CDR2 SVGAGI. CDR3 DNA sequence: TGTGCCAGCATTACAGGGGCAGGGGAGACCCAGTACTTC. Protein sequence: CASITGAGETQYF.

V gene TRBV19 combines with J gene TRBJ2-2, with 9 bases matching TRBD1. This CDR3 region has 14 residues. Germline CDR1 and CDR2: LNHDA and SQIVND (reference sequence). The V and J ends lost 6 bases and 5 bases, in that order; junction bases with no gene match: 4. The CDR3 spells CASRVDRGTGELFF. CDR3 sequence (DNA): TGTGCCAGTAGGGTGGACAGGGGTACCGGGGAGCTGTTTTTT.

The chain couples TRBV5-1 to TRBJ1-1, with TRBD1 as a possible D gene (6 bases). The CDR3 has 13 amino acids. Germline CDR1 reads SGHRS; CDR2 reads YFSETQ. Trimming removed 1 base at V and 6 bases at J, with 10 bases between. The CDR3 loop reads CASSLLQGPEAFF. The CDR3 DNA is TGCGCCAGCAGCTTGTTACAGGGCCCTGAAGCTTTCTTT.

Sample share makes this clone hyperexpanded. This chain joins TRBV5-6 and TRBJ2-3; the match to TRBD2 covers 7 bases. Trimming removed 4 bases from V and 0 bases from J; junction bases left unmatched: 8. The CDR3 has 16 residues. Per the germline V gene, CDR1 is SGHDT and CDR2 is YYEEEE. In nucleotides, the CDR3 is TGTGCCAGCAGCCTCCTAGCGGAAGATAGCACAGATACGCAGTATTTT. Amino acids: CASSLLAEDSTDTQYF. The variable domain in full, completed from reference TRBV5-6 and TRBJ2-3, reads DAGVTQSPTHLIKTRGQQVTLRCSPKSGHDTVSWYQQALGQGPQFIFQYYEEEERQRGNFPDRFSGHQFPNYSSELNVNALLLGDSALYLCASSLLAEDSTDTQYFGPGTRLTVL.

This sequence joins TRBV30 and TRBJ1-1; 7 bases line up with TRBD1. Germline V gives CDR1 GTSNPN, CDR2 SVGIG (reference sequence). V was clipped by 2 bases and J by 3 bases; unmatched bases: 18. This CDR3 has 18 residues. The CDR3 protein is CAWSQSTGRLWFDTEAFF. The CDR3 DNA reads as TGTGCCTGGAGTCAATCGACAGGGAGACTTTGGTTTGACACTGAAGCTTTCTTT. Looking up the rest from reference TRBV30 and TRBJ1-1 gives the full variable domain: SQTIHQWPATLVQPVGSPLSLECTVEGTSNPNLYWYRQAAGRGLQLLFYSVGIGQISSEVPQNLSASRPQDRQFILSSKKLLLSDSGFYLCAWSQSTGRLWFDTEAFFGQGTRLTVV.

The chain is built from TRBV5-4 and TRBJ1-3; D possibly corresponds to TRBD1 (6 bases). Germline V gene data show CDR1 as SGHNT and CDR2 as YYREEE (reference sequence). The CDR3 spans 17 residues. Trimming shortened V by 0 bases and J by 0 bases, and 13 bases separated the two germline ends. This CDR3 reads CASSLGVQGISGNTIYF. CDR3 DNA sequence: TGTGCCAGCAGCTTGGGGGTACAGGGCATCTCTGGAAACACCATATATTTT.

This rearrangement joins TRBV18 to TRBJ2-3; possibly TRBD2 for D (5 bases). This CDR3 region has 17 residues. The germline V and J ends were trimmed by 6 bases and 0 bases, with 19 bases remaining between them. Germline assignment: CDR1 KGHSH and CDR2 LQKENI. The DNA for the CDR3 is TGTGCCAGCTCCCTAGGAGGTAACAACCCTAGCACAGATACGCAGTATTTT. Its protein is CASSLGGNNPSTDTQYF.

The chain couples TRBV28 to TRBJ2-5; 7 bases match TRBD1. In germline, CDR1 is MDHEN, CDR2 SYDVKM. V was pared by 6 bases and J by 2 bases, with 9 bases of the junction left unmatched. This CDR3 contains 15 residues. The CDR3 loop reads CASSATGQEQETQYF. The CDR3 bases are TGTGCCAGCAGCGCTACCGGACAGGAACAAGAGACCCAGTACTTC. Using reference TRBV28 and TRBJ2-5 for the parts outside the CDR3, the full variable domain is DVKVTQSSRYLVKRTGEKVFLECVQDMDHENMFWYRQDPGLGLRLIYFSYDVKMKEKGDIPEGYSVSREKKERFSLILESASTNQTSMYLCASSATGQEQETQYFGPGTRLLVL.

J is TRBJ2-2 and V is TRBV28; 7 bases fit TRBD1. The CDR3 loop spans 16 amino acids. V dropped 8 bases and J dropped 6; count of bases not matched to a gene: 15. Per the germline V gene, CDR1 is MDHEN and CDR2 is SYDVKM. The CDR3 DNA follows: TGTGCCAGCTATCCCTCCCTCTCAGGGGGACCCGGGGAGCTGTTTTTT. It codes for CASYPSLSGGPGELFF.

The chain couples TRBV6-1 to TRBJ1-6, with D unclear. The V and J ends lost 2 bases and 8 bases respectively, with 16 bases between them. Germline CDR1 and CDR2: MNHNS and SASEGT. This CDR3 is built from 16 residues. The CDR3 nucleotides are TGTGCCAGCAGTGAATGGCGGTGGCTAGCTGATTCACCCCTCCACTTT. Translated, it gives CASSEWRWLADSPLHF.

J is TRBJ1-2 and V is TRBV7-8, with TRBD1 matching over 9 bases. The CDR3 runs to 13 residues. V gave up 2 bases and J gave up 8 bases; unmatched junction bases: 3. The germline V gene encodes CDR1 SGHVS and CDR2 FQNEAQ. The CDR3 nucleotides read TGTGCCAGCAGCTTATGGGGACAGGGAGGCTACACCTTC. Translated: CASSLWGQGGYTF. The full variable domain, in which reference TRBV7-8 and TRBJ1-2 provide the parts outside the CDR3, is GAGVSQSPRYKVAKRGQDVALRCDPISGHVSLFWYQQALGQGPEFLTYFQNEAQLDKSGLPSDRFFAERPEGSVSTLKIQRTQQEDSAVYLCASSLWGQGGYTFGSGTRLTVV.

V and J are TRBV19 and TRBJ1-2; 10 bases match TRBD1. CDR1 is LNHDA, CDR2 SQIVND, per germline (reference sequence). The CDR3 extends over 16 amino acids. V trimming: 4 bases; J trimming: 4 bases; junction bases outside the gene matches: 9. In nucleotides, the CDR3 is TGTGCCAGTAGTAGGGACAGGGGCCCTGGCGGCTATGGCTACACCTTC. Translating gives CASSRDRGPGGYGYTF.

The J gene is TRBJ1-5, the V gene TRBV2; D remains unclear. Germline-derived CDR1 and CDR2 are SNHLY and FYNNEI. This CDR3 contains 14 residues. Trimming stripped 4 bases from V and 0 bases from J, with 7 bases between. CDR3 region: CASSASNSNQPQHF. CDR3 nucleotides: TGTGCCAGCAGTGCGAGTAATAGCAATCAGCCCCAGCATTTT. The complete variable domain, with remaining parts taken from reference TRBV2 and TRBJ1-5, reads EPEVTQTPSHQVTQMGQEVILRCVPISNHLYFYWYRQILGQKVEFLVSFYNNEISEKSEIFDDQFSVERPDGSNFTLKIRSTKLEDSAMYFCASSASNSNQPQHFGDGTRLSIL.

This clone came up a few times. The CDR3: CASSPGGQGNDQPQHF. As DNA, the CDR3 is TGTGCCAGCAGCCCAGGTGGGCAGGGGAATGATCAGCCCCAGCATTTT. This chain connects TRBV28 to TRBJ1-5; D is possibly TRBD1 (6 bases). In germline, CDR1 is MDHEN, CDR2 SYDVKM. The CDR3 has 16 amino acids. V was pared by 6 bases and J by 5 bases, with 20 bases between.

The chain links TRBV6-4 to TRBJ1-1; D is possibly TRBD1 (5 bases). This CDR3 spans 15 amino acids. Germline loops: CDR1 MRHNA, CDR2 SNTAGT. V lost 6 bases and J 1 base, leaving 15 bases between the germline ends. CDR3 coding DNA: TGTGCCAGCAGAATGACAGACAGCCCGAACACTGAAGCTTTCTTT. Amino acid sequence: CASRMTDSPNTEAFF.

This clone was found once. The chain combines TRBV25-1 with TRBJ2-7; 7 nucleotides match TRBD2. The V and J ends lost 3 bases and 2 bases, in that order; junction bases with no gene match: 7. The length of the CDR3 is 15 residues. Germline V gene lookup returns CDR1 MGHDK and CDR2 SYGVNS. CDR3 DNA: TGTGCCAGCAGTGACTCTGGGAGGGCCCCCTACGAGCAGTACTTC. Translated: CASSDSGRAPYEQYF.

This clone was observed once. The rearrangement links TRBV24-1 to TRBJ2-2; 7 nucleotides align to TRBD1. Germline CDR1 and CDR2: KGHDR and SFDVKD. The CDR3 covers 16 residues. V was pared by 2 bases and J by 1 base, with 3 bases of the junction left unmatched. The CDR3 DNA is TGTGCCACCAGTGATTCGCGACAGGGGAACACCGGGGAGCTGTTTTTT. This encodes CATSDSRQGNTGELFF.

The CDR3 sequence is CASSLNNEQFF. DNA of the CDR3: TGTGCCAGCAGCCTAAACAATGAGCAGTTCTTC. This chain uses TRBV9 with TRBJ2-1; D not certain. This CDR3 comprises 11 residues. V was pared by 4 bases and J by 5 bases, with 4 bases between. Germline values: CDR1 SGDLS, CDR2 YYNGEE.

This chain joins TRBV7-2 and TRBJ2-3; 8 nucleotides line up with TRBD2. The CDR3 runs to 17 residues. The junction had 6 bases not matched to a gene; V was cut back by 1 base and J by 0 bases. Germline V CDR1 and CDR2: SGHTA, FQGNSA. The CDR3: CASSLVQRGRSTDTQYF. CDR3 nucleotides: TGTGCCAGCAGCTTAGTCCAGCGGGGGCGGAGCACAGATACGCAGTATTTT.